A selection of T cell receptor beta chains follows, all from one sample in a study of immune cell composition in non-small cell lung cancer. The repertoire was sequenced with immunoSEQ multiplex PCR; TCRdb's copy has only in-frame clones and lacks some. The table includes over 6,000 clones, almost 85% detected once. Sequenced material: non-adjacent lung tissue. All receptors derive from a human donor with non-small cell lung cancer. The CDR3 runs from the conserved cysteine through the conserved F or W. Fields, in order: D gene, clone size, J gene, V gene, CDR3 DNA, CDR3 protein. D genes are given only for firm matches. Only part of the rows carry a size: once, few, many, or a class if the clone is expanded.

.	.	TRBJ2-3	TRBV5-4	TGTGCCAGCAGAAGGTTTGGTTTAGGGGATACGCAGTATTTT	CASRRFGLGDTQYF
TRBD1	.	TRBJ1-1	TRBV5-1	TGCGCCAGCAGCTTGGAGGGAGGGGGCGCGGGGGCGAGTGAAGCTTTCTTT	CASSLEGGGAGASEAFF
TRBD1	few	TRBJ1-1	TRBV19	TGTGCCAGTAGCACCTCGGACAGGGGAGACACTGAAGCTTTCTTT	CASSTSDRGDTEAFF
.	.	TRBJ2-7	TRBV9	TGTGCCAGCAGCGTCCGACGTACGGAGGATGGCGAGCAGTACTTC	CASSVRRTEDGEQYF
.	.	TRBJ1-2	TRBV20-1	TGCAGTGCTCCCGTTCCTCGGGGCTACACCTTC	CSAPVPRGYTF
.	once	TRBJ1-2	TRBV9	TGTGCCAGCAGCGACTTAAGAGGTCCCGTTAACTATGGCTACACCTTC	CASSDLRGPVNYGYTF
.	once	TRBJ2-2	TRBV11-2	TGTGCCAGCAGCTTAGATTTCTGGGGTGGTACCGGGGAGCTGTTTTTT	CASSLDFWGGTGELFF
.	once	TRBJ2-2	TRBV6-4	TGTGCCAGCAGTGACTCTTATCCCGATAACACCGGGGAGCTGTTTTTT	CASSDSYPDNTGELFF
TRBD1	.	TRBJ2-7	TRBV10-3	TGTGCCATCAGGGACAGGACCTACGAGCAGTACTTC	CAIRDRTYEQYF
.	once	TRBJ1-4	TRBV15	TGTGCCACCAGCAGAGAAAGGGGGACGCCGAATGAAAAACTGTTTTTT	CATSRERGTPNEKLFF
.	.	TRBJ2-3	TRBV29-1	TGCAGCGTTGGTGATACGCAGTATTTT	CSVGDTQYF
TRBD1	.	TRBJ1-6	TRBV6-6	TGTGCCAGCAGTTACGGTCAGGGGGGTTCACCCCTCCACTTT	CASSYGQGGSPLHF
.	.	TRBJ1-1	TRBV9	TGTGCCAGCAGCGTAGGGGGAGGGGGTGGGAACACTGAAGCTTTCTTT	CASSVGGGGGNTEAFF
TRBD1	.	TRBJ1-2	TRBV6-1	TGTGCCAGCAGTGTGGCCCGGACAGGGGAGTATGGCTACACCTTC	CASSVARTGEYGYTF
.	.	TRBJ2-1	TRBV7-3	TGTGCCAGCAGCTTTGGCGGTATCAATGAGCAGTTCTTC	CASSFGGINEQFF
.	.	TRBJ1-1	TRBV10-3	TGTGCCATCAGTGAGTCGAAAGGGGCTCAGCCAGGGTTCGACACTGAAGCTTTCTTT	CAISESKGAQPGFDTEAFF
.	once	TRBJ1-3	TRBV5-3	TGCGCCAGAAGCTCGGCCAAGTTCTCTGGAAACACCATATATTTT	CARSSAKFSGNTIYF
.	.	TRBJ1-1	TRBV7-2	TGTGCCAGCAGCTCCCAGGGTGGGAACACTGAAGCTTTCTTT	CASSSQGGNTEAFF
.	once	TRBJ1-1	TRBV5-4	TGTGCCAGCAGCCAAGACAGTCGATCCGTCACTGAAGCTTTCTTT	CASSQDSRSVTEAFF
.	.	TRBJ2-7	TRBV27	TGTGCCAGCAGTTTGGGGACGCCCTACGAGCAGTACTTC	CASSLGTPYEQYF
.	.	TRBJ2-5	TRBV29-1	TGCAGCGAATTGGTCGCAGAGACCCAGTACTTC	CSELVAETQYF
.	.	TRBJ1-2	TRBV7-2	TGTGCCAGCAGCCCGGGGGGGGGTACCACTAACTATGGCTACACCTTC	CASSPGGGTTNYGYTF
.	.	TRBJ2-7	TRBV6-7	TGTGCCAGCAGCCAGACCCGTTACGAGCAGTACTTC	CASSQTRYEQYF
TRBD1	once	TRBJ2-7	TRBV6-1	TGTGCCAGCAGCCCGGGACAGGCTACCTACGAGCAGTACTTC	CASSPGQATYEQYF
.	.	TRBJ1-6	TRBV7-2	TGTGCCAGCAGCAAGGGCCTGTCCCTCGCAACCCTCCACTTT	CASSKGLSLATLHF
.	.	TRBJ1-5	TRBV7-9	TGTGCCAGCAGCCCTGGCCTCGGCAGCAATCAGCCCCAGCATTTT	CASSPGLGSNQPQHF
.	.	TRBJ1-5	TRBV5-5	TGTGCCAGCAGCTTGGCCGGGGGGGGCAATCAGCCCCAGCATTTT	CASSLAGGGNQPQHF
.	.	TRBJ1-3	TRBV7-2	TGTGCCAGCAGCCGTCCCGGGACAGGAAACACCATATATTTT	CASSRPGTGNTIYF
TRBD2	.	TRBJ2-5	TRBV28	TGTGCCAGCAGTCCCTCCCTAGCGGACCAAGAGACCCAGTACTTC	CASSPSLADQETQYF
.	.	TRBJ2-5	TRBV7-9	TGTGCCAGCAGTCGAGACGGGGGTTGGGAGACCCAGTACTTC	CASSRDGGWETQYF
TRBD2	.	TRBJ2-5	TRBV7-2	TGTGCCAGCAGCTTAGTGGCTAGCGGCCACCAAGAGACCCAGTACTTC	CASSLVASGHQETQYF
.	.	TRBJ2-3	TRBV6-5	TGTGCCAGCAGTGCCCGGGAAGATACGCAGTATTTT	CASSAREDTQYF
TRBD2	.	TRBJ2-7	TRBV4-1	TGCGCCAGCAGCCAATCCCCCGGGGGGGCCTACGAGCAGTACTTC	CASSQSPGGAYEQYF
.	.	TRBJ2-7	TRBV10-3	TGTGCCAGCAGCCAGACCCGTTACGAGCAGTACTTC	CASSQTRYEQYF
.	few	TRBJ2-3	TRBV9	TGTGCCAGCAGCGGCACCACAGATACGCAGTATTTT	CASSGTTDTQYF
.	few	TRBJ1-2	TRBV5-1	TGCGCCAGCAGCTTGGCAGGGAACGGCTACACCTTC	CASSLAGNGYTF
.	few	TRBJ2-7	TRBV5-1	TGCGCCAGCAGCTTTAAGGGTTCGGGCGAGCAGTACTTC	CASSFKGSGEQYF